A selection of T cell receptor beta chains follows, all from one sample in a study of blood T cell repertoires in COVID-19. The assay was immunoSEQ multiplex PCR, and TCRdb's table has in-frame clones only and misses some. The sample holds some 29,000 clones, around 85% seen once. The sequencing sample was made of peripheral blood. These receptors came from a human donor in a cohort sampled during active COVID-19. Both conserved end residues are part of each CDR3. D genes are given only for firm matches. Only some rows state a clone size, as once, few, many or a class for expanded clones.

clone_size: -
v_call: TRBV9
j_call: TRBJ2-2
d_call: -
cdr3_nt: TGTGCCAGCAGCGTTGGCCCCGGAGGCGAACCCGGGGAGCTGTTTTTT
cdr3_aa: CASSVGPGGEPGELFF

clone_size: once
v_call: TRBV6-2/TRBV6-3
j_call: TRBJ1-2
d_call: -
cdr3_nt: TGTGCCAGCAGTTACGCGCCTAACTATGGCTACACCTTC
cdr3_aa: CASSYAPNYGYTF

clone_size: -
v_call: TRBV3-1/TRBV3-2
j_call: TRBJ1-5
d_call: TRBD1
cdr3_nt: TGTGCCAGCAGCGATTCACAGGGGGCGGGCAATCAGCCCCAGCATTTT
cdr3_aa: CASSDSQGAGNQPQHF

clone_size: -
v_call: TRBV5-1
j_call: TRBJ1-1
d_call: TRBD1
cdr3_nt: TGCGCCAGCAGCAGAGACAGGGCAGAGAACACTGAAGCTTTCTTT
cdr3_aa: CASSRDRAENTEAFF

clone_size: few
v_call: TRBV5-1
j_call: TRBJ1-3
d_call: TRBD1
cdr3_nt: TGCGCCAGCAGCTCCCGGGACAGGGCCTCTGGAAACACCATATATTTT
cdr3_aa: CASSSRDRASGNTIYF

clone_size: -
v_call: TRBV6-2/TRBV6-3
j_call: TRBJ2-5
d_call: -
cdr3_nt: TGTGCCAGCAGTCGGACACGTGAGGAGACCCAGTACTTC
cdr3_aa: CASSRTREETQYF

clone_size: -
v_call: TRBV7-6
j_call: TRBJ2-1
d_call: TRBD1
cdr3_nt: TGTGCCAGCAGCTTAGGGCAGGGGGCTACGAATGAGCAGTTCTTC
cdr3_aa: CASSLGQGATNEQFF

clone_size: -
v_call: TRBV7-8
j_call: TRBJ2-7
d_call: TRBD1
cdr3_nt: TGTGCCAGCAGCTTGCTGACAGGGATCTACGAGCAGTACTTC
cdr3_aa: CASSLLTGIYEQYF

clone_size: -
v_call: TRBV18
j_call: TRBJ1-1
d_call: -
cdr3_nt: TGTGCCAGCTCACCACCGTCGGGGGAGGCCACTGAAGCTTTCTTT
cdr3_aa: CASSPPSGEATEAFF

clone_size: -
v_call: TRBV27
j_call: TRBJ2-7
d_call: TRBD1
cdr3_nt: TGTGCCAGCAGCGACACAGGGGGCTGGTCCTACGAGCAGTACTTC
cdr3_aa: CASSDTGGWSYEQYF

clone_size: -
v_call: TRBV7-2
j_call: TRBJ1-1
d_call: TRBD1
cdr3_nt: TGTGCCAGCAGCTTAGTAGGGGCAGGGGGGAACACTGAAGCTTTCTTT
cdr3_aa: CASSLVGAGGNTEAFF

clone_size: -
v_call: TRBV5-4
j_call: TRBJ2-7
d_call: -
cdr3_nt: TGTGCCAGCAGCCGCCGGGATCCTCCCTACGAGCAGTACTTC
cdr3_aa: CASSRRDPPYEQYF

clone_size: -
v_call: TRBV7-2
j_call: TRBJ1-1
d_call: TRBD1
cdr3_nt: TGTGCCAGCAGCCCAGGGGGTTATTCGAACACTGAAGCTTTCTTT
cdr3_aa: CASSPGGYSNTEAFF

clone_size: -
v_call: TRBV7-9
j_call: TRBJ1-2
d_call: TRBD1
cdr3_nt: TGTGCCAGCAGCCTCGGACAGGGTACGAGGGGCTACACCTTC
cdr3_aa: CASSLGQGTRGYTF

clone_size: -
v_call: TRBV19
j_call: TRBJ2-1
d_call: TRBD2
cdr3_nt: TGTGCCAGTAGTATAGCGGGAGGGTCTCTCAGCTCCTACAATGAGCAGTTCTTC
cdr3_aa: CASSIAGGSLSSYNEQFF

clone_size: -
v_call: TRBV5-1
j_call: TRBJ2-7
d_call: TRBD1
cdr3_nt: TGCGCCAGCAGTCCCGGGACAGGGGGCTCCTACGAGCAGTACTTC
cdr3_aa: CASSPGTGGSYEQYF

clone_size: -
v_call: TRBV11-1
j_call: TRBJ1-2
d_call: -
cdr3_nt: TGTGCCAGCAGCTTTAACAAGGCAGGGGATGGCTACACCTTC
cdr3_aa: CASSFNKAGDGYTF

clone_size: few
v_call: TRBV3-1/TRBV3-2
j_call: TRBJ2-1
d_call: TRBD2
cdr3_nt: TGTGCCAGCAGCCCCTATCGGACTAGCGGGAGGAGACGGGGCAATGAGCAGTTCTTC
cdr3_aa: CASSPYRTSGRRRGNEQFF

clone_size: -
v_call: TRBV2
j_call: TRBJ1-1
d_call: TRBD1
cdr3_nt: TGTGCCAGCAGTGAGGGACAGGCGGCTGGCACTGAAGCTTTCTTT
cdr3_aa: CASSEGQAAGTEAFF

clone_size: -
v_call: TRBV14
j_call: TRBJ1-1
d_call: -
cdr3_nt: TGTGCCAGCAGCCCAGACCCCGGGTTCACTGAAGCTTTCTTT
cdr3_aa: CASSPDPGFTEAFF

clone_size: -
v_call: TRBV6-5
j_call: TRBJ2-1
d_call: -
cdr3_nt: TGTGCCAGCAGTTACCCCCCCAATCGAGGTGGTGAGCAGTTCTTC
cdr3_aa: CASSYPPNRGGEQFF

clone_size: -
v_call: TRBV5-1
j_call: TRBJ1-1
d_call: -
cdr3_nt: TGCGCCAGCAGCTTGGTTGGGGGCAGGGGCACTGAAGCTTTCTTT
cdr3_aa: CASSLVGGRGTEAFF

clone_size: -
v_call: TRBV7-3
j_call: TRBJ2-3
d_call: -
cdr3_nt: TGTGCCAGCAGCGCCTCTAGGGGGGATACGCAGTATTTT
cdr3_aa: CASSASRGDTQYF

clone_size: -
v_call: TRBV11-2
j_call: TRBJ2-2
d_call: TRBD1
cdr3_nt: TGTGCCAGCGACAGGGCGAACACCGGGGAGCTGTTTTTT
cdr3_aa: CASDRANTGELFF

clone_size: few
v_call: TRBV6-1
j_call: TRBJ1-5
d_call: TRBD1
cdr3_nt: TGTGCCAGCAGTGACTGGGGCAGGGGGCAGGATCAGCCCCAGCATTTT
cdr3_aa: CASSDWGRGQDQPQHF

clone_size: once
v_call: TRBV28
j_call: TRBJ2-1
d_call: -
cdr3_nt: TGTGCCAGCAGCCTCCCGGGGTTTGCGCAGTTCTTC
cdr3_aa: CASSLPGFAQFF

clone_size: few
v_call: TRBV19
j_call: TRBJ1-5
d_call: TRBD1
cdr3_nt: TGTGCCAGTAGTCCTTCTGGTAGTGGGTATGGGACAGGGGGCAATCAGCCCCAGCATTTT
cdr3_aa: CASSPSGSGYGTGGNQPQHF

clone_size: -
v_call: TRBV5-5
j_call: TRBJ2-1
d_call: TRBD2
cdr3_nt: TGTGCCAGCAGACTACGGCGGGAGGAGGGCGATGAGCAGTTCTTC
cdr3_aa: CASRLRREEGDEQFF

clone_size: -
v_call: TRBV6-1
j_call: TRBJ1-1
d_call: -
cdr3_nt: TGTGCCAGCAGTGAAGGTTCGGGAGCGAACACTGAAGCTTTCTTT
cdr3_aa: CASSEGSGANTEAFF

clone_size: once
v_call: TRBV5-1
j_call: TRBJ2-5
d_call: -
cdr3_nt: TGCGCCAGCAGACGGACGGGAGAGGTCCAAGAGACCCAGTACTTC
cdr3_aa: CASRRTGEVQETQYF

clone_size: -
v_call: TRBV7-9
j_call: TRBJ2-5
d_call: -
cdr3_nt: TGTGCCAGCAGCTCCGGACTGGTCCAAGAGACCCAGTACTTC
cdr3_aa: CASSSGLVQETQYF

clone_size: -
v_call: TRBV7-3
j_call: TRBJ2-1
d_call: TRBD2
cdr3_nt: TGTGCCAGCAGCCTTAGCGGGGCGAGCTCCTACAATGAGCAGTTCTTC
cdr3_aa: CASSLSGASSYNEQFF

clone_size: -
v_call: TRBV24-1
j_call: TRBJ2-4
d_call: TRBD1
cdr3_nt: TGTGCCACCAGTGACCACACAGGGGGTCGGTACATTCAGTACTTC
cdr3_aa: CATSDHTGGRYIQYF

clone_size: -
v_call: TRBV10-3
j_call: TRBJ2-7
d_call: TRBD1
cdr3_nt: TGTGCCGTCTCCCGACAGGGGTTATACGAGCAGTACTTC
cdr3_aa: CAVSRQGLYEQYF

clone_size: -
v_call: TRBV7-2
j_call: TRBJ1-5
d_call: TRBD1
cdr3_nt: TGTGCCAGCAGCTCCCGGGACAGGGGTGAGCCCCAGCATTTT
cdr3_aa: CASSSRDRGEPQHF

clone_size: -
v_call: TRBV2
j_call: TRBJ2-2
d_call: -
cdr3_nt: TGTGCCAGCAGTGAATGGGCAGGGGACGGGGAGCTGTTTTTT
cdr3_aa: CASSEWAGDGELFF

clone_size: -
v_call: TRBV5-5
j_call: TRBJ2-7
d_call: TRBD2
cdr3_nt: TGTGCCAGCTCCCATGAGCGGGACTCGTCCTACGAGCAGTACTTC
cdr3_aa: CASSHERDSSYEQYF

clone_size: -
v_call: TRBV27
j_call: TRBJ2-5
d_call: TRBD2
cdr3_nt: TGTGCCAGCAGTCCCACTAGCGGGGGCTACCAAGAGACCCAGTACTTC
cdr3_aa: CASSPTSGGYQETQYF

clone_size: -
v_call: TRBV28
j_call: TRBJ2-7
d_call: TRBD1
cdr3_nt: TGTGCCAGCAGCTCTCCGGGACAGTCCTACGAGCAGTACTTC
cdr3_aa: CASSSPGQSYEQYF

clone_size: -
v_call: TRBV9
j_call: TRBJ2-7
d_call: -
cdr3_nt: TGTGCCAGCAGCGTAGAGGCAGGACTTACCTACGAGCAGTACTTC
cdr3_aa: CASSVEAGLTYEQYF

clone_size: few
v_call: TRBV29-1
j_call: TRBJ2-2
d_call: TRBD1
cdr3_nt: TGCAGCGTAGTTACGGGACAGGGCAGTCTTATCCCCGGGGAGCTGTTTTTT
cdr3_aa: CSVVTGQGSLIPGELFF

clone_size: -
v_call: TRBV2
j_call: TRBJ1-2
d_call: -
cdr3_nt: TGTGCCAGCAGCCCAGGACTGGGTCAGGGCTACACCTTC
cdr3_aa: CASSPGLGQGYTF

clone_size: -
v_call: TRBV5-1
j_call: TRBJ2-5
d_call: TRBD2
cdr3_nt: TGCGCCAGCAGCTTGGGAGGACTAGCGGGGGTGAAGACCCAGTACTTC
cdr3_aa: CASSLGGLAGVKTQYF

clone_size: once
v_call: TRBV5-1
j_call: TRBJ2-7
d_call: -
cdr3_nt: TGCGCCAGCAGCTTGGGCCCCCAGGGCCTTTACGAGCAGTACTTC
cdr3_aa: CASSLGPQGLYEQYF

clone_size: -
v_call: TRBV5-1
j_call: TRBJ2-5
d_call: TRBD1
cdr3_nt: TGCGCCAGCAGCCGGGGACAGGGTAAAGAGACCCAGTACTTC
cdr3_aa: CASSRGQGKETQYF